What follows are 26 T cell receptor beta chains derived from one specimen sequenced in a study of beta chain features in type 1 diabetes. Study-wide results and limits: In all four CD4+ subsets, TCRB CDR3 length was significantly, moderately reduced in type 1 diabetes.

For these receptors, no antigen is known. Expressed TCRB transcripts were sequenced because the entire RNA isolate underwent reverse transcription. Data came from immunoSEQ multiplex PCR; TCRdb stores just in-frame clones and leaves some out. The table includes some 280,000 clones, roughly 13% detected once. Sample: naive CD4+ T cells from blood. The origin of the receptors is a man aged 25-40 years with type 1 diabetes.

This chain links TRBV2 with TRBJ1-5; TRBD1 is a possible D gene (5 bases). The CDR3 consists of 15 residues. CDR1 and CDR2 from the germline V gene are SNHLY and FYNNEI. The V gene lost 5 bases and the J gene lost 5 bases, with 16 bases spanning the gap. CDR3 in amino acids: CASSPLWGDHQPQHF. CDR3 bases: TGTGCCAGCAGTCCGCTGTGGGGGGATCATCAGCCCCAGCATTTT.

The chain's CDR3 is CASSRGNSNQPQHF. The CDR3 DNA sequence: TGTGCCAGCAGTAGGGGGAATAGCAATCAGCCCCAGCATTTT. The chain links TRBV6-5 to TRBJ1-5; D perhaps matches TRBD1 (6 bases). The CDR3 is 14 residues long. Trimming stripped 5 bases from V and 0 bases from J, with 8 bases between. The germline CDR1 and CDR2 sequences are MNHEY and SVGAGI.

This clone was seen more than once but under ten times. This sequence joins TRBV6-1 and TRBJ2-5, with 7 bases fitting TRBD1. This CDR3 region has 15 residues. Germline V CDR1 and CDR2: MNHNS, SASEGT. The V and J ends lost 3 bases and 1 base, in that order; junction bases with no gene match: 5. The CDR3 coding sequence is TGTGCCAGCAGTGAGCCCGGGGACAGCCAAGAGACCCAGTACTTC. Protein product: CASSEPGDSQETQYF.

A few counts support this clone. The same CDR3 is also encoded by other DNA sequences in this sample. This sequence joins TRBV2 and TRBJ1-1; D might be TRBD1 (6 bases). Germline CDR1 is SNHLY and CDR2 is FYNNEI. V shed 5 bases and J shed 1 base, with 8 bases lying between them. There are 13 residues in the CDR3. The CDR3 reads CASSLQGNTEAFF. The DNA for the CDR3 is TGTGCCAGCAGTCTACAGGGGAACACTGAAGCTTTCTTT.

The chain carries TRBV7-2 and TRBJ2-6, with a weak D call TRBD2 (6 bases). The V gene lost 1 base and the J gene lost 2 bases, with 12 bases spanning the gap. The CDR3 sequence is 17 residues long. CDR1 is SGHTA, CDR2 FQGNSA, per germline. CDR3 nucleotide sequence: TGTGCCAGCAGCTTAGGACCCTCTAGCGCTGGGGCCAACGTCCTGACTTTC. Its protein is CASSLGPSSAGANVLTF.

This clone turned up a few times. J is TRBJ2-5 and V is TRBV5-1; 12 nucleotides line up with TRBD2. The trim removed 3 bases at V and 6 bases at J, leaving 9 bases unmatched. Germline assignment: CDR1 SGHRS and CDR2 YFSETQ. The CDR3 is 16 amino acids. The CDR3 coding sequence is TGCGCCAGCAGCTATCCTCTAGCGGGAGGGGGCAAGACCCAGTACTTC. Encoded protein: CASSYPLAGGGKTQYF.

The chain uses TRBV11-1 and TRBJ2-7, with a tentative D call TRBD1 (5 bases). Germline V gene data show CDR1 as SGHAT and CDR2 as FQDESV (reference sequence). Trimming shortened V by 3 bases and J by 4 bases, and 7 bases separated the two germline ends. The CDR3 loop spans 12 amino acids. CDR3 region: CASSLSGYEQYF. CDR3 bases: TGTGCCAGCAGCTTGTCAGGGTACGAGCAGTACTTC.

This clone was counted only a few times. The chain links TRBV5-1 to TRBJ2-1, with 9 bases identical to TRBD1. CDR1 is SGHRS, CDR2 YFSETQ, per germline. This CDR3 is 14 amino acids long. V lost 4 bases and J lost 6; bases outside the gene matches: 5. The CDR3, as DNA: TGCGCCAGCAGCACCGGGACAGGGCTCAATGAGCAGTTCTTC. This codes for CASSTGTGLNEQFF.

This clone appeared a few times. The genes are TRBV25-1 and TRBJ2-7, with TRBD1 identical over 10 bases. V dropped 4 bases and J dropped 1; count of bases not matched to a gene: 1. Germline CDR1 MGHDK, CDR2 SYGVNS. The CDR3 covers 14 residues. The DNA of the CDR3 is TGTGCCAGCAGTGGGGGACAGGGGTCCTACGAGCAGTACTTC. Protein sequence: CASSGGQGSYEQYF.

This clone was observed a few times. This chain uses TRBV5-1 with TRBJ2-7; possibly TRBD1 for D (5 bases). Germline CDR1 reads SGHRS; CDR2 reads YFSETQ. The CDR3 consists of 13 residues. The ends were cut back, 0 bases at V and 6 bases at J, with 10 bases in the middle. The CDR3 DNA is TGCGCCAGCAGCTTGGACCCTCAGGGCGAGCAGTACTTC. Residues: CASSLDPQGEQYF.

This clone has more than one count but fewer than ten. This rearrangement joins TRBV11-2 to TRBJ2-1; 8 nucleotides agree with TRBD2. CDR1 and CDR2 from the germline V gene are SGHAT and FQNNGV. V gave up 0 bases and J gave up 3 bases; unmatched junction bases: 1. The CDR3 runs to 15 residues. CDR3 bases: TGTGCCAGCAGCTTAGACGGGAGGGTCTACAATGAGCAGTTCTTC. Encoded protein: CASSLDGRVYNEQFF. Full variable domain (rest looked up from reference TRBV11-2 and TRBJ2-1): EAGVAQSPRYKIIEKRQSVAFWCNPISGHATLYWYQQILGQGPKLLIQFQNNGVVDDSQLPKDRFSAERLKGVDSTLKIQPAKLEDSAVYLCASSLDGRVYNEQFFGPGTRLTVL.

This clone was detected a few times. In the same sample, other DNA sequences code for this CDR3. The chain carries TRBV7-2 and TRBJ1-5; tentatively, D is TRBD1 (5 bases). Germline CDR1 is SGHTA and CDR2 is FQGNSA. V lost 1 base to trimming and J lost 4 bases, with 8 bases between them. This CDR3 is 14 amino acids long. The CDR3 DNA follows: TGTGCCAGCAGCTTAGTGGGGGGGAATCAGCCCCAGCATTTT. This translates into CASSLVGGNQPQHF.

A few counts support this clone. The V call is TRBV18, the J call TRBJ2-5; TRBD1 is a possible D gene (6 bases). The germline V gene has CDR1 KGHSH and CDR2 LQKENI. The germline V and J ends were trimmed by 6 bases and 0 bases, with 11 bases remaining between them. The CDR3 has 14 amino acids. CDR3 sequence (DNA): TGTGCCAGCTCCCGCAACAGGGACCAAGAGACCCAGTACTTC. It yields the protein CASSRNRDQETQYF.

This clone was observed a few times. V gene TRBV28 combines with J gene TRBJ2-7; D gene uncertain. CDR3 size: 14 residues. The ends were cut back, 8 bases at V and 1 base at J, with 15 bases in the middle. Germline loops: CDR1 MDHEN, CDR2 SYDVKM. The CDR3 loop is CASRQAVRSYEQYF. The CDR3 nucleotides read TGTGCCAGCCGACAAGCAGTCAGATCCTACGAGCAGTACTTC.

This clone was found a few times. The chain recombines TRBV7-2 with TRBJ2-7; 11 bases agree with TRBD1. Germline V gives CDR1 SGHTA, CDR2 FQGNSA. V lost 4 bases, J lost 2 bases, and 1 base stayed unmatched. The CDR3 runs to 14 residues. Here the CDR3 DNA reads TGTGCCAGCAGCTCGGACAGGGGGCCCTACGAGCAGTACTTC. Its protein product is CASSSDRGPYEQYF.

The chain uses TRBV5-4 and TRBJ2-5; 9 bases agree with TRBD2. Germline-derived CDR1 and CDR2 are SGHNT and YYREEE (reference sequence). This CDR3 comprises 14 residues. V lost 4 bases, J lost 2 bases, and 3 bases stayed unmatched. The CDR3 sequence is CASSPTSGQETQYF. The CDR3 bases are TGTGCCAGCAGCCCGACTAGCGGACAAGAGACCCAGTACTTC.

The rearrangement links TRBV23-1 to TRBJ1-2, with 7 bases identical to TRBD1. TRBV23-1 is an ORF, and what it does is uncertain. The CDR3 is made up of 13 amino acids. Trimming took 5 bases from V and 5 from J; bases not matched to a gene: 5. CDR3 sequence reads: CASSACRGYGYTF. DNA for the CDR3: TGCGCCAGCAGTGCATGCAGGGGGTATGGCTACACCTTC.

Only a few counts were recorded for this clone. The V call is TRBV7-9, the J call TRBJ2-4; D not certain. Germline V gives CDR1 SEHNR, CDR2 FQNEAQ (reference sequence). The V gene lost 1 base and the J gene lost 11 bases, with 6 bases spanning the gap. The CDR3 extends over 11 amino acids. In DNA form, the CDR3 reads TGTGCCAGCAGCTTAGACCGGGTTCAGTACTTC. Its translation is CASSLDRVQYF.

The rearrangement links TRBV9 to TRBJ2-3; 11 positions agree with TRBD2. The V segment lost 0 bases and the J segment 4 bases; nucleotides outside the gene matches: 4. Germline V gene sequence: CDR1 SGDLS, CDR2 YYNGEE. This CDR3 spans 16 amino acids. In nucleotides, the CDR3 is TGTGCCAGCAGCGTAGCCTCACTAGCGGGAGCAGATACGCAGTATTTT. Protein: CASSVASLAGADTQYF.

There are a few counts of this clone. In nucleotides, the CDR3 is TGCGCCAGCAGCCAAGTTGGGACAGGGGACACCGGGGAGCTGTTTTTT. Translating gives CASSQVGTGDTGELFF. The rearrangement joins TRBV4-1 to TRBJ2-2; 10 nucleotides align to TRBD1. The germline V gene has CDR1 MGHRA and CDR2 YSYEKL. The CDR3 covers 16 residues. V gave up 1 base and J gave up 3 bases; unmatched junction bases: 2.

This chain uses TRBV27 with TRBJ2-1, with TRBD2 matching over 11 bases. Trimming took 5 bases from V and 4 from J; bases not matched to a gene: 4. CDR1 is MNHEY, CDR2 SMNVEV, per germline (reference sequence). The CDR3 runs to 15 residues. CDR3 loop: CASSLTSGSYNEQFF. The CDR3 coding sequence is TGTGCCAGCAGTCTCACTAGCGGGAGTTACAATGAGCAGTTCTTC.

This clone occurred a few times. The J gene is TRBJ1-1, the V gene TRBV30, with D perhaps matching TRBD1 (5 bases). The CDR3 has 13 residues. Germline V gene lookup returns CDR1 GTSNPN and CDR2 SVGIG (reference sequence). Trimming shortened V by 1 base and J by 4 bases, and 10 bases separated the two germline ends. CDR3 in DNA: TGTGCCTGGAGTGATCAGGGTGGCACTGAAGCTTTCTTT. Protein sequence: CAWSDQGGTEAFF.

This sequence joins TRBV19 and TRBJ2-7; possibly TRBD2 for D (6 bases). This CDR3 spans 13 amino acids. Germline CDR1 and CDR2: LNHDA and SQIVND (reference sequence). Trimming took 10 bases from V and 3 from J, leaving 16 bases between them. CDR3 loop: CATTRGSGYEQYF. In DNA, the CDR3 is TGTGCCACGACGCGGGGCAGCGGCTACGAGCAGTACTTC.

This clone was found a few times. The chain is built from TRBV19 and TRBJ2-2; 7 bases line up with TRBD1. This CDR3 comprises 15 residues. The V segment lost 7 bases and the J segment 0 bases; nucleotides outside the gene matches: 5. Germline V gives CDR1 LNHDA, CDR2 SQIVND (reference sequence). Here the CDR3 DNA reads TGTGCCAGTAATCCCGGGACAGCGAACACCGGGGAGCTGTTTTTT. It codes for CASNPGTANTGELFF.

Only a few counts were recorded for this clone. The rearrangement joins TRBV29-1 to TRBJ2-2; maybe TRBD1 (5 bases). The CDR3 extends over 12 amino acids. Germline-derived CDR1 and CDR2 are SQVTM and ANQGSEA. V was shortened by 7 bases and J by 4 bases, with 10 bases between the two germline ends. The CDR3: CSAGRATGELFF. CDR3 bases: TGCAGCGCAGGCAGGGCCACCGGGGAGCTGTTTTTT.

The genes are TRBV7-2 and TRBJ2-3; possibly TRBD2 for D (6 bases). Germline V gives CDR1 SGHTA, CDR2 FQGNSA. V was shortened by 2 bases and J by 1 base, with 10 bases between the two germline ends. The CDR3 runs to 15 residues. CDR3 sequence reads: CASSLRASGTDTQYF. CDR3 DNA: TGTGCCAGCAGCTTACGGGCTAGCGGCACAGATACGCAGTATTTT.